This TCR beta chain came from a study of control samples from healthy donors and cancer patients (dated by TCRdb to 2018 to 2021). Between the V and J ends, shortened by 2 bases and 7 bases respectively, the junction contains 12 bases. The germline V gene sets CDR1 to SGHRS and CDR2 to YFSETQ. CDR3 length: 14 amino acids, cysteine to phenylalanine. Of all the DNA, just the CDR3 is kept, 42 bases in frame from base 1. Turning to this clone: It has no known antigen specificity. It has no much larger one-base neighbor in the sample; base qualities were not kept.

Library prep was done by the immunoSEQ multiplex PCR assay. Held by TCRdb, this immuneACCESS table contains in-frame sequences only and omits some clones. Under half of the omission traces to an unresolved V gene where checked; the cause of the rest is unknown. The sample profile shows about 49,000 clones; more than 80% of them were found once. The ten largest clones add up to about 0.8% of the sample. Source material: PBMCs. The source is a young man with colorectal cancer. The chain was built from TRBV5-1 and TRBJ1-4, with TRBD1 as a weak D call on 5 bases. The DNA sequence is TGCGCCAGCAGCTTTGACGGGGGGACTGAAAAACTGTTTTTT. Translation gives CASSFDGGTEKLFF.